Sequencing of this T cell receptor beta chain was carried out in a study of shared clonotypes between healthy human individuals. Study-level information: The study enrolled two women and a few men aged 18 to 49.

CD45RO-negative cells were positively selected for CCR7, leaving out terminally differentiated effector memory CD45RA+ cells. Produced via immunoSEQ multiplex PCR; TCRdb's table is partial and in-frame only. The sample records around 2,000,000 clones, about 95% being singletons. Sequenced input: naive CD8+ T cells sorted from blood. The receptor was derived from a man aged 18-30 years in good health.

The CDR3 nucleotides are TGTGCCAGTAGTTTGGGACAGGGGCCAAACACCATATATTTT. It is translated as CASSLGQGPNTIYF. The chain couples TRBV19 to TRBJ1-3; 10 nucleotides agree with TRBD1. This CDR3 spans 14 amino acids. V shed 5 bases, J shed 6 bases, and the junction held 4 bases outside the gene matches. Germline assignment: CDR1 LNHDA and CDR2 SQIVND (reference sequence).